The next 23 T cell receptor beta chains were all read from a single sample in a study of OX40 agonist ivuxolimab in advanced cancers. Method: immunoSEQ multiplex PCR; TCRdb's copy keeps in-frame clones and lacks some. This table holds 13,000 to 15,000 clones, about 86% found once. Material: CD4+ or CD8+ T cells sorted from blood, obtained in a trial of the OX40 agonist ivuxolimab. The receptors were gathered from an adult with an advanced solid tumor such as melanoma, head and neck, liver or kidney cancer.

This clone was detected only once. The chain has TRBV2 and TRBJ2-1; 10 bases fit TRBD2. The length of the CDR3 is 15 residues. V trimming: 6 bases; J trimming: 7 bases; junction bases outside the gene matches: 9. CDR1 and CDR2 (germline): SNHLY, FYNNEI. CDR3 in DNA: TGTGCCAGCAGCCCAAGGACTAGCGGAAGGAATGAGCAGTTCTTC. Translated: CASSPRTSGRNEQFF.

This chain uses TRBV14 with TRBJ2-3; 7 nucleotides agree with TRBD2. CDR1 is SGHDN and CDR2 is FVKESK in the germline V gene. V trimming: 2 bases; J trimming: 1 base; junction bases outside the gene matches: 3. The CDR3 runs to 15 residues. CDR3 sequence (DNA): TGTGCCAGCAGCCAACAGCGGGGCCGCACAGATACGCAGTATTTT. Protein sequence: CASSQQRGRTDTQYF. The entire variable domain, with the rest obtained from reference TRBV14 and TRBJ2-3, is as follows: EAGVTQFPSHSVIEKGQTVTLRCDPISGHDNLYWYRRVMGKEIKFLLHFVKESKQDESGMPNNRFLAERTGGTYSTLKVQPAELEDSGVYFCASSQQRGRTDTQYFGPGTRLTVL.

V is TRBV7-8 and J is TRBJ2-3, with D tentatively TRBD2 (5 bases). Germline values: CDR1 SGHVS, CDR2 FQNEAQ. The CDR3 has 17 amino acids. Trimming left V 4 bases short and J 2 bases short, with 19 bases between. The CDR3 protein is CASSYRPGLTNTDTQYF. CDR3 bases: TGTGCCAGCAGCTATAGACCAGGACTCACTAACACAGATACGCAGTATTTT. The full variable domain, its missing parts supplied by reference TRBV7-8 and TRBJ2-3, is GAGVSQSPRYKVAKRGQDVALRCDPISGHVSLFWYQQALGQGPEFLTYFQNEAQLDKSGLPSDRFFAERPEGSVSTLKIQRTQQEDSAVYLCASSYRPGLTNTDTQYFGPGTRLTVL.

This chain connects TRBV11-2 to TRBJ2-7; D might be TRBD2 (5 bases). This CDR3 spans 15 amino acids. V shed 5 bases and J shed 0 bases, with 14 bases lying between them. The germline gives CDR1 SGHAT, CDR2 FQNNGV. This CDR3 is CASSLAASSSYEQYF. Here the CDR3 DNA reads TGTGCCAGCAGCCTAGCAGCATCTAGCTCCTACGAGCAGTACTTC.

This sequence joins TRBV6-1 and TRBJ1-2; tentatively, D is TRBD1 (6 bases). This CDR3 spans 14 amino acids. V was pared by 5 bases and J by 8 bases, with 18 bases between. CDR1 MNHNS and CDR2 SASEGT come from the germline V gene. The CDR3 DNA reads as TGTGCCAGCAGTTCTATACAGGGTCTGGAGGGCTACACCTTC. Encoded protein: CASSSIQGLEGYTF.

The chain links TRBV19 to TRBJ2-7; D remains unclear. The V and J ends lost 6 bases and 2 bases respectively, with 14 bases between them. Germline V gives CDR1 LNHDA, CDR2 SQIVND (reference sequence). The CDR3 is 14 amino acids. Written as DNA, the CDR3 is TGTGCCAGTAGACCAACAGAAGCCCCCTACGAGCAGTACTTC. This translates into CASRPTEAPYEQYF.

V and J are TRBV5-4 and TRBJ2-7; tentatively, D is TRBD1 or TRBD2 (5 bases each). V was clipped by 4 bases and J by 6 bases, with 8 bases between them. This CDR3 is built from 11 residues. Germline V lookup: CDR1 SGHNT, CDR2 YYREEE (reference sequence). CDR3 loop: CASSPGGEQYF. CDR3 DNA sequence: TGTGCCAGCAGCCCTGGGGGCGAGCAGTACTTC.

J is TRBJ2-7 and V is TRBV19; D is tentatively TRBD1 or TRBD2 (5 bases each). V dropped 5 bases and J dropped 1 base, with 18 bases sitting between them. The CDR3 extends over 16 amino acids. From germline, CDR1 is LNHDA and CDR2 SQIVND (reference sequence). CDR3: CASSPRGTGGSYEQYF. DNA of the CDR3: TGTGCCAGTAGTCCCCGAGGGACCGGAGGTTCCTACGAGCAGTACTTC.

The V gene is TRBV19, the J gene TRBJ1-2; TRBD1 matches 7 bases. The V and J ends lost 7 bases and 4 bases, in that order; junction bases with no gene match: 6. CDR1 and CDR2 (germline): LNHDA, SQIVND (reference sequence). This CDR3 is built from 13 residues. The CDR3 protein is CASTRGQLYGYTF. The CDR3 DNA follows: TGTGCCAGTACCAGGGGACAGCTCTATGGCTACACCTTC.

V gene TRBV19 combines with J gene TRBJ1-6; maybe TRBD1 (6 bases). The CDR3 sequence is 13 residues long. Looked up from germline, CDR1 is LNHDA and CDR2 is SQIVND (reference sequence). V was shortened by 6 bases and J by 7 bases, with 10 bases between the two germline ends. The CDR3 DNA reads TGTGCCAGTAGCGGACAGACCAATTCACCCCTCCACTTT. Protein product: CASSGQTNSPLHF.

This chain connects TRBV7-9 to TRBJ2-3, with D perhaps matching TRBD2 (6 bases). V dropped 3 bases and J dropped 0 bases, with 10 bases sitting between them. The CDR3 is made up of 15 amino acids. Germline loops: CDR1 SEHNR, CDR2 FQNEAQ (reference sequence). In DNA, the CDR3 is TGTGCCAGCAGCTTGGGCGGGATTAGCACAGATACGCAGTATTTT. Translation: CASSLGGISTDTQYF.

The chain couples TRBV7-9 to TRBJ1-4; D remains unclear. Germline V gene sequence: CDR1 SEHNR, CDR2 FQNEAQ (reference sequence). There are 13 residues in the CDR3. V lost 2 bases to trimming and J lost 8 bases, with 9 bases between them. The CDR3 bases are TGTGCCAGCAGCTTATTTAGTTGGGAAAAACTGTTTTTT. Translated, it gives CASSLFSWEKLFF. The whole variable domain, filled in from reference TRBV7-9 and TRBJ1-4, reads DTGVSQNPRHKITKRGQNVTFRCDPISEHNRLYWYRQTLGQGPEFLTYFQNEAQLEKSRLLSDRFSAERPKGSFSTLEIQRTEQGDSAMYLCASSLFSWEKLFFGSGTQLSVL.

The chain links TRBV19 to TRBJ1-2, with D possibly matching TRBD1 (6 bases). V lost 10 bases and J lost 4, with 16 bases in between. The CDR3 length is 13 residues. Germline V gene sequence: CDR1 LNHDA, CDR2 SQIVND (reference sequence). The CDR3 coding sequence is TGTGCCACTAAAGGGGGAATTGGCTATGGCTACACCTTC. Amino acids: CATKGGIGYGYTF.

The rearrangement joins TRBV7-2 to TRBJ2-5; 11 bases align to TRBD2. The CDR3 covers 16 residues. Trimming took 0 bases from V and 5 from J; bases not matched to a gene: 5. Germline V gene sequence: CDR1 SGHTA, CDR2 FQGNSA. The CDR3 DNA sequence: TGTGCCAGCAGCTTAGCTAGACTAGCGGGGAGGGAGACCCAGTACTTC. Protein product: CASSLARLAGRETQYF.

V is TRBV7-2 and J is TRBJ1-2, with D possibly TRBD1 on 5 matching bases. Trimming pared 3 bases from V and 0 bases from J, leaving 11 bases between. The V gene's germline CDR1 is SGHTA and CDR2 FQGNSA. The length of the CDR3 is 15 residues. The CDR3 region is CASSFGTPANYGYTF. The CDR3 DNA reads TGTGCCAGCAGCTTCGGGACTCCAGCTAACTATGGCTACACCTTC.

The chain carries TRBV21-1 and TRBJ2-7; the table's TRBD1 call for D was not verified on the DNA. TRBV21-1 constitutes a pseudogene. The CDR3 consists of 16 residues. The CDR3 coding sequence is TGTGCCAGCAGCAAAGCCGATGGACAACGTATCCACGAGCAGTACTTC. This translates into CASSKADGQRIHEQYF.

This chain links TRBV4-1 with TRBJ2-3, with TRBD2 matching over 15 bases. This CDR3 contains 20 residues. Germline V lookup: CDR1 MGHRA, CDR2 YSYEKL. The trim removed 2 bases at V and 0 bases at J, leaving 9 bases unmatched. CDR3 in DNA: TGCGCCAGCAGCCAACCTCTTGGACTAGCGGGGGGGCCCAGCACAGATACGCAGTATTTT. Protein sequence: CASSQPLGLAGGPSTDTQYF.

This rearrangement joins TRBV4-3 to TRBJ1-5, with D uncertain. The CDR3 totals 14 residues. Trimming removed 0 bases at V and 5 bases at J, with 8 bases between. Per germline, CDR1 LGHNA and CDR2 YSLEER. The CDR3 DNA sequence: TGCGCCAGCAGCCAAGACCAAGGGCATCAGCCCCAGCATTTT. It codes for CASSQDQGHQPQHF.

This rearrangement joins TRBV5-4 to TRBJ2-3; either TRBD1 or TRBD2 may fit D (5 bases each). This CDR3 region has 14 residues. Germline V gives CDR1 SGHNT, CDR2 YYREEE (reference sequence). Trimming removed 5 bases from V and 0 bases from J, with 10 bases in between. The CDR3 DNA follows: TGTGCCAGCAGAAGGGACGGTAGCACAGATACGCAGTATTTT. Its protein is CASRRDGSTDTQYF.

This chain uses TRBV4-3 with TRBJ1-1; a weak D match, TRBD1 (5 bases). The CDR3 spans 15 residues. The germline V and J ends were trimmed by 1 base and 7 bases, with 16 bases remaining between them. From germline, CDR1 is LGHNA and CDR2 YSLEER. CDR3 nucleotides: TGCGCCAGCAGCCAAGGCGGAGGGGCGGTGGGTGAAGCTTTCTTT. This gives the protein CASSQGGGAVGEAFF.

The rearrangement uses TRBV27 and TRBJ2-6; D not resolved. The CDR3 sequence is 16 residues long. Per the germline V gene, CDR1 is MNHEY and CDR2 is SMNVEV (reference sequence). The V end lost 4 bases, the J end lost 0 bases, and 10 bases lay between the germline ends. Here the CDR3 reads CASSSGRLSGANVLTF. CDR3 nucleotide sequence: TGTGCCAGCAGTTCCGGACGCCTCTCTGGGGCCAACGTCCTGACTTTC.

The rearrangement links TRBV19 to TRBJ2-1, with TRBD1 matching 9 bases. In germline, CDR1 is LNHDA, CDR2 SQIVND (reference sequence). V lost 8 bases to trimming and J lost 4 bases; unmatched junction nucleotides: 6. CDR3 length equals 14 residues. This CDR3 reads CASGGDRVYNEQFF. In DNA, the CDR3 is TGTGCCAGTGGGGGGGACAGGGTATACAATGAGCAGTTCTTC.

The CDR3 sequence: CASSLGLSETQYF. The CDR3 DNA reads as TGTGCCAGCAGCTTAGGACTATCAGAGACCCAGTACTTC. The V and J genes are TRBV5-4 and TRBJ2-5; D might be TRBD2 (6 bases). The CDR3 is made up of 13 amino acids. V lost 2 bases to trimming and J lost 4 bases, with 9 bases between them. Per germline, CDR1 SGHNT and CDR2 YYREEE (reference sequence).